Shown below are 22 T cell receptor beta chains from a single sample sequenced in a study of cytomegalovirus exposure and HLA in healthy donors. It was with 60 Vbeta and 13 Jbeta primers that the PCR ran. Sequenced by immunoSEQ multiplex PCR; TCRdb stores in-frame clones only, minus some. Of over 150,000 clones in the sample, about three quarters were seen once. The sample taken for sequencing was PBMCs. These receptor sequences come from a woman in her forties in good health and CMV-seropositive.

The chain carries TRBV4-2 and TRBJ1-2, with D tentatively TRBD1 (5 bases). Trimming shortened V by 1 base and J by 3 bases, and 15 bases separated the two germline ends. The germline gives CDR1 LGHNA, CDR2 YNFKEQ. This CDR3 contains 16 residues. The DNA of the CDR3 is TGTGCCAGCAGCCAAGGGCGACAGTTAAGAGACTATGGCTACACCTTC. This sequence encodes CASSQGRQLRDYGYTF.

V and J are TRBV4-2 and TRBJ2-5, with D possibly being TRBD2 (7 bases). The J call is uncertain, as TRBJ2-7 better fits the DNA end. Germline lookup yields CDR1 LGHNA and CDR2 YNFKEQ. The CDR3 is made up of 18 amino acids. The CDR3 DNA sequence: TGTGCCAGCAGCCCACTTCCCGGGGGCGGCGGGGGTTCGTACGAGCAGTACTTC. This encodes CASSPLPGGGGGSYEQYF.

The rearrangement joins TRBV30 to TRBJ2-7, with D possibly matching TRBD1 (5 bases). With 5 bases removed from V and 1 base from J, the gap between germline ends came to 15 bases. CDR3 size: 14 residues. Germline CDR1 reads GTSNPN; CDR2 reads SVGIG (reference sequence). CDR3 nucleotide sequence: TGTGCCTGGGGCCCGACAGCATCTTCCTACGAGCAGTACTTC. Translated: CAWGPTASSYEQYF.

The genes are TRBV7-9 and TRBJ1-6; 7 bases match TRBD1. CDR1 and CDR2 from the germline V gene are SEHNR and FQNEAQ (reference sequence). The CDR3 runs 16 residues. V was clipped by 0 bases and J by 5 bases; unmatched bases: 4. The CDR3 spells CASSLAGTANNSPLHF. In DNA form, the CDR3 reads TGTGCCAGCAGCTTAGCCGGGACAGCTAATAATTCACCCCTCCACTTT.

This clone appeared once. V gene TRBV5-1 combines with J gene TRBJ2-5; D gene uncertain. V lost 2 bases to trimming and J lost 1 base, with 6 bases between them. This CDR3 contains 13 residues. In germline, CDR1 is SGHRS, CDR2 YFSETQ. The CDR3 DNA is TGCGCCAGCAGCTTTAGCCGCCAAGAGACCCAGTACTTC. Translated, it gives CASSFSRQETQYF.

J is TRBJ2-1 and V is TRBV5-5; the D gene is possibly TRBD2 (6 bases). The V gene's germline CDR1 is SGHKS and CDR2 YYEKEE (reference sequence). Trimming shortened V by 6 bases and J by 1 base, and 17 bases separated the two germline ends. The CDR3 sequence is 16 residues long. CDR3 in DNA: TGTGCCAGCACCTCACCAGGAGGGCTATCCTACAATGAGCAGTTCTTC. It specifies CASTSPGGLSYNEQFF.

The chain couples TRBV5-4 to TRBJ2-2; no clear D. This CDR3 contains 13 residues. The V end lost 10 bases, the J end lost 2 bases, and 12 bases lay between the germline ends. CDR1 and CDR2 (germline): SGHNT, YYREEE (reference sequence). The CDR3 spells CAGADLNTGELFF. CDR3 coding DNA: TGTGCCGGTGCCGACTTAAACACCGGGGAGCTGTTTTTT.

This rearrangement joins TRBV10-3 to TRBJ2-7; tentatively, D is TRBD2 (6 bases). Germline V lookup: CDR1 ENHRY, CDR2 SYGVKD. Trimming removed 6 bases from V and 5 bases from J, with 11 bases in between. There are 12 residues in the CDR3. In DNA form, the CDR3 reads TGTGCCATCAGCGGGGGACCTCACGAGCAGTACTTC. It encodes CAISGGPHEQYF.

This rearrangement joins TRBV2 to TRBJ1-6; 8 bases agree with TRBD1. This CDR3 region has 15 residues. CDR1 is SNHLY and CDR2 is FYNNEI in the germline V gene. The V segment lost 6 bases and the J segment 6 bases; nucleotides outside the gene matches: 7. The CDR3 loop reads CASSPRQGPNSPLHF. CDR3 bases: TGTGCCAGCAGCCCCCGACAGGGGCCTAATTCACCCCTCCACTTT.

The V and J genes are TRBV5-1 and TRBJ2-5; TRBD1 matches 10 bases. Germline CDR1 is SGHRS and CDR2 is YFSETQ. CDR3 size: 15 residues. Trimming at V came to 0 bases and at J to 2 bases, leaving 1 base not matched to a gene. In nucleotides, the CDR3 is TGCGCCAGCAGCTTGGGGGACAGGGGTCAAGAGACCCAGTACTTC. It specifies CASSLGDRGQETQYF. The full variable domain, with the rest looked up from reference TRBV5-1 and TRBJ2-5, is KAGVTQTPRYLIKTRGQQVTLSCSPISGHRSVSWYQQTPGQGLQFLFEYFSETQRNKGNFPGRFSGRQFSNSRSEMNVSTLELGDSALYLCASSLGDRGQETQYFGPGTRLLVL.

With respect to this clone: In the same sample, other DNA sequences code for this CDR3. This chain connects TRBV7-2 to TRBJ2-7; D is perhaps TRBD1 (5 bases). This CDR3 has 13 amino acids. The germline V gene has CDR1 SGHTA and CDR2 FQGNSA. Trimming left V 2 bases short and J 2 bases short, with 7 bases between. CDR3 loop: CASSLSGTYEQYF. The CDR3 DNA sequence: TGTGCCAGCAGCTTATCAGGGACCTACGAGCAGTACTTC.

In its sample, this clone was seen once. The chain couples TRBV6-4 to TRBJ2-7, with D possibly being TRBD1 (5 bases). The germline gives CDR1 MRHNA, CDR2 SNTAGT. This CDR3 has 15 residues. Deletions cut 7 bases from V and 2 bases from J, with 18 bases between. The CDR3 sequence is CASNPDTVPPYEQYF. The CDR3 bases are TGTGCCAGCAACCCGGACACTGTTCCTCCCTACGAGCAGTACTTC.

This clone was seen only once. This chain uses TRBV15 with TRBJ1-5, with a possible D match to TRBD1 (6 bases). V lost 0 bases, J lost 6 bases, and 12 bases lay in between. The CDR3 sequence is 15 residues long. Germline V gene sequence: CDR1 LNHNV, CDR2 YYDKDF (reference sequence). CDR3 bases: TGTGCCACCAGCAGAGATAGTCAGGGGTTTCAGCCCCAGCATTTT. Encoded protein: CATSRDSQGFQPQHF.

CDR3 coding DNA: TGCGCCAGCAGAGCTTTGAACACTGAAGCTTTCTTT. This codes for CASRALNTEAFF. The chain joins TRBV10-1 to TRBJ1-1; D uncertain. V dropped 6 bases and J dropped 0 bases, with 5 bases sitting between them. The CDR3 contains 12 residues. Germline V gene sequence: CDR1 WNHNN, CDR2 SYGVQD (reference sequence).

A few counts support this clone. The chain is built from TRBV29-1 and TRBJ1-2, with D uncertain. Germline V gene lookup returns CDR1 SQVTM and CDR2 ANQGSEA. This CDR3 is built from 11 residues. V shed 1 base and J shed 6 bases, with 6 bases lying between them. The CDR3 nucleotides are TGCAGCGTTGAAGTGTCGGATGGCTACACCTTC. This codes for CSVEVSDGYTF.

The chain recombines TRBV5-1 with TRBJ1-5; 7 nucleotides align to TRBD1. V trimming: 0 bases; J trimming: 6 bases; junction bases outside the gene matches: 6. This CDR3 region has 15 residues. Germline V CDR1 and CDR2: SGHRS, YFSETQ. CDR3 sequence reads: CASSLEGGASQPQHF. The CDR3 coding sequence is TGCGCCAGCAGCTTGGAAGGGGGCGCATCTCAGCCCCAGCATTTT.

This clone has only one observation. Here the CDR3 reads CATSRDSNRGNGYTF. The CDR3 DNA reads TGTGCCACCAGCAGAGATTCGAACAGGGGAAATGGCTACACCTTC. The chain is built from TRBV15 and TRBJ1-2, with TRBD1 identical over 7 bases. The CDR3 has 15 residues. The V gene end was trimmed by 0 bases and the J gene end by 6 bases; junction bases not matched to a gene: 7. Germline CDR1 is LNHNV and CDR2 is YYDKDF (reference sequence).

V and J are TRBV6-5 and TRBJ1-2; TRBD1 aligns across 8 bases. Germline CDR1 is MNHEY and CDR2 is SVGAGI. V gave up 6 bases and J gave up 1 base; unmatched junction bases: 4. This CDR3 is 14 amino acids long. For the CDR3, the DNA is TGTGCCAGCAGGCGGACAGGGAATAACTATGGCTACACCTTC. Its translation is CASRRTGNNYGYTF.

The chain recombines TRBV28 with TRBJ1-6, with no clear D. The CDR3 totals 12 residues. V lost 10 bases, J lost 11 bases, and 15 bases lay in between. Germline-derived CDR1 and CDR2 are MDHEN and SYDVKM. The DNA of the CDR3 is TGTGCCACCTCTCCCCAGATGGCACCCCTCCACTTT. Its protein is CATSPQMAPLHF.

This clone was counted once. The CDR3 region is CASSTLERTEAFF. The CDR3 bases are TGTGCCAGTAGTACGCTCGAGAGGACTGAAGCTTTCTTT. The J gene is TRBJ1-1, the V gene TRBV19; no reliable D call. The CDR3 sequence is 13 residues long. Trimming pared 4 bases from V and 5 bases from J, leaving 11 bases between. Germline V gene lookup returns CDR1 LNHDA and CDR2 SQIVND (reference sequence).

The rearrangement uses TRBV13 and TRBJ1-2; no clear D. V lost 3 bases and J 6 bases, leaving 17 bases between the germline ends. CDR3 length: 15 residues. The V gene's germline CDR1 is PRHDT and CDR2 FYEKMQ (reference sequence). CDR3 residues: CASSFVSVTMDGYTF. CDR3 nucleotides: TGTGCCAGCAGCTTCGTATCGGTAACTATGGATGGCTACACCTTC.

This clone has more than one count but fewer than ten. CDR3 DNA sequence: TGCGCCAGCAGTCTCAACCGACCCAGGGACAGGACAACTAATGAAAAACTGTTTTTT. Amino acids: CASSLNRPRDRTTNEKLFF. The rearrangement links TRBV23-1 to TRBJ1-4; 8 nucleotides match TRBD1. TRBV23-1 is an open reading frame, and its role is uncertain. The CDR3 runs to 19 residues. V was pared by 4 bases and J by 0 bases, with 13 bases of the junction left unmatched.